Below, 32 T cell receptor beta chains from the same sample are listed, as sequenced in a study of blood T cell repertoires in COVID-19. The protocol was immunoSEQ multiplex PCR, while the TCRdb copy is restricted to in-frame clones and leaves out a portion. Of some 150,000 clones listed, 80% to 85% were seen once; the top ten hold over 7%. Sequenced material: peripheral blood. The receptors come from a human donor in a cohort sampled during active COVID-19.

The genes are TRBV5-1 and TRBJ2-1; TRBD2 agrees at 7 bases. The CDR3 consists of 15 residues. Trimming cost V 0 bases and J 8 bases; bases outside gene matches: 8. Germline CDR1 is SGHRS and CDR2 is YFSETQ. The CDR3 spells CASSLDGGDRDEQFF. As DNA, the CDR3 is TGCGCCAGCAGCTTGGATGGGGGGGATAGGGATGAGCAGTTCTTC.

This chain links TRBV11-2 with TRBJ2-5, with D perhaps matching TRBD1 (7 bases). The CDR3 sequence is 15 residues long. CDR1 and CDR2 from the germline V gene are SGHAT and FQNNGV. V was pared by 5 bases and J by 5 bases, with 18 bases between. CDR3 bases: TGTGCCAGCAGCCAAGACAGGGAGGCCGCGGAGACCCAGTACTTC. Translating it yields CASSQDREAAETQYF.

The CDR3, as DNA: TGTGCCAGTAGCGCACAGGGGGTTGGCAATCAGCCCCAGCATTTT. This translates into CASSAQGVGNQPQHF. The rearrangement uses TRBV19 and TRBJ1-5, with 8 bases identical to TRBD1. V trimming: 6 bases; J trimming: 2 bases; junction bases outside the gene matches: 6. CDR1 is LNHDA, CDR2 SQIVND, per germline (reference sequence). The CDR3 spans 15 residues.

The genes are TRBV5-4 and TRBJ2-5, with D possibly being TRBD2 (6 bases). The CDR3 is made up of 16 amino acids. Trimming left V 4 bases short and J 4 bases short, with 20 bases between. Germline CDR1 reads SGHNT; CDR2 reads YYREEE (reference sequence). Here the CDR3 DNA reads TGTGCCAGCAGCCTTGGGGGGTCCGGGAGCGGAGAGACCCAGTACTTC. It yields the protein CASSLGGSGSGETQYF. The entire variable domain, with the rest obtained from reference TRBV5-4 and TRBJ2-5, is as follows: ETGVTQSPTHLIKTRGQQVTLRCSSQSGHNTVSWYQQALGQGPQFIFQYYREEENGRGNFPPRFSGLQFPNYSSELNVNALELDDSALYLCASSLGGSGSGETQYFGPGTRLLVL.

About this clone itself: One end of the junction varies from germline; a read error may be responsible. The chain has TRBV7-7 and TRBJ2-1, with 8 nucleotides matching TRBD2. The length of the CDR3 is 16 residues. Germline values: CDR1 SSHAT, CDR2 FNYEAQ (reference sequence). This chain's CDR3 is CASSPAGRGVRDEQFF. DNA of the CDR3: TGTGCTAGCAGCCCAGCTGGGCGGGGGGTAAGGGATGAGCAGTTCTTC.

The CDR3 DNA follows: TGTGCCAGCAGCTTAAGCCCGGGTCAGCAGAACACTGAAGCTTTCTTT. This codes for CASSLSPGQQNTEAFF. The gene calls are TRBV7-3 and TRBJ1-1; D is uncertain. The CDR3 runs 16 residues. Germline assignment: CDR1 SGHTA and CDR2 FQGTGA. V gave up 1 base and J gave up 1 base, with 13 bases separating them.

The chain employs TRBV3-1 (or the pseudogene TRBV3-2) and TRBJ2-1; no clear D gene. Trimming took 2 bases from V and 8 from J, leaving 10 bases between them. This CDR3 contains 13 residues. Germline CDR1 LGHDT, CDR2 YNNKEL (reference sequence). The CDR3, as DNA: TGTGCCAGCAGCCAAAGGAGACGCGATGAGCAGTTCTTC. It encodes CASSQRRRDEQFF.

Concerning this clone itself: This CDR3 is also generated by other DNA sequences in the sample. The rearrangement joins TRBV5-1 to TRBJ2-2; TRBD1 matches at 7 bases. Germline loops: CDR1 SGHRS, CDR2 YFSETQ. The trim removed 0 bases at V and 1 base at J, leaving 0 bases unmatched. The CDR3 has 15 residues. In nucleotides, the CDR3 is TGCGCCAGCAGCTTGGGGACAGGGAACACCGGGGAGCTGTTTTTT. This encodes CASSLGTGNTGELFF.

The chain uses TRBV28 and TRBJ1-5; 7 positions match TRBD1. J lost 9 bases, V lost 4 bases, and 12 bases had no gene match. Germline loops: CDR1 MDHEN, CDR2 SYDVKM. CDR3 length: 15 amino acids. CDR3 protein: CASSSLTGPIRPQHF. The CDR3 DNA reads TGTGCCAGCAGTTCCCTGACAGGGCCAATCAGGCCCCAGCATTTT.

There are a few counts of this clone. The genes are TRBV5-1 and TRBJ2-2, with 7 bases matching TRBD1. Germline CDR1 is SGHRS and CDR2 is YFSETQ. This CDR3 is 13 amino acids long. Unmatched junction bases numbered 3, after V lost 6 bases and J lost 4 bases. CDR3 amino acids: CASTGTATGELFF. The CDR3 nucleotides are TGCGCCAGCACCGGGACAGCCACCGGGGAGCTGTTTTTT. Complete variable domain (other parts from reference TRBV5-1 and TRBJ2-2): KAGVTQTPRYLIKTRGQQVTLSCSPISGHRSVSWYQQTPGQGLQFLFEYFSETQRNKGNFPGRFSGRQFSNSRSEMNVSTLELGDSALYLCASTGTATGELFFGEGSRLTVL.

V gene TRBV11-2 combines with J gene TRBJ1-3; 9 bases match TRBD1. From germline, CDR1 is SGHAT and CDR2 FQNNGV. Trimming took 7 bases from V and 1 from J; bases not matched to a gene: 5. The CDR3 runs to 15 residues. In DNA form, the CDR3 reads TGTGCCAGCAACCCGACAGGGGGTTCTGGAAACACCATATATTTT. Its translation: CASNPTGGSGNTIYF.

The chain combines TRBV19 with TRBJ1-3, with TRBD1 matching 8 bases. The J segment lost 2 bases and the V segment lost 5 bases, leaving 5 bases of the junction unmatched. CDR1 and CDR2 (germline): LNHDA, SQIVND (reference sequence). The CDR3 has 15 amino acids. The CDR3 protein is CASSPPDRAGNTIYF. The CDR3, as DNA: TGTGCCAGTAGTCCGCCGGACAGGGCTGGAAACACCATATATTTT. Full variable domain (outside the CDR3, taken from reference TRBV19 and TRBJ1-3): DGGITQSPKYLFRKEGQNVTLSCEQNLNHDAMYWYRQDPGQGLRLIYYSQIVNDFQKGDIAEGYSVSREKKESFPLTVTSAQKNPTAFYLCASSPPDRAGNTIYFGEGSWLTVV.

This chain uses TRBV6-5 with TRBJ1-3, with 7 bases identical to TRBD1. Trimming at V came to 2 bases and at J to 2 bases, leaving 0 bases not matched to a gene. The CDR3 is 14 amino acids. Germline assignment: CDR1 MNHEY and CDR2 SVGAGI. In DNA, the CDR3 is TGTGCCAGCAGTTACAGGGGGCCTGGAAACACCATATATTTT. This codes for CASSYRGPGNTIYF.

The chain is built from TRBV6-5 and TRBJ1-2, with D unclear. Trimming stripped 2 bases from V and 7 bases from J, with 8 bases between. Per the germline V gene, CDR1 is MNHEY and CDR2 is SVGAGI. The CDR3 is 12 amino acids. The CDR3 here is CASSYAGSGYTF. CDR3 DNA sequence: TGTGCCAGCAGTTACGCTGGCAGTGGCTACACCTTC.

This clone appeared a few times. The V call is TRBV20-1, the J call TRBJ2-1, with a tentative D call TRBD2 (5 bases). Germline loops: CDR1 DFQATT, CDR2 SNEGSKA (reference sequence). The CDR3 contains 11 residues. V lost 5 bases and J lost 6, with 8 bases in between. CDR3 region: CSAGLGNEQFF. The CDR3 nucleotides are TGCAGTGCTGGACTGGGCAATGAGCAGTTCTTC.

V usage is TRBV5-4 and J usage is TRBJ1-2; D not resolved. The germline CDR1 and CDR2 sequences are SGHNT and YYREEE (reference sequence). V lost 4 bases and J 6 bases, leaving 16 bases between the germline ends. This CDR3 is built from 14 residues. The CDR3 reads CASSPIGVSHGYTF. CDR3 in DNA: TGTGCCAGCAGCCCCATCGGAGTTAGCCATGGCTACACCTTC.

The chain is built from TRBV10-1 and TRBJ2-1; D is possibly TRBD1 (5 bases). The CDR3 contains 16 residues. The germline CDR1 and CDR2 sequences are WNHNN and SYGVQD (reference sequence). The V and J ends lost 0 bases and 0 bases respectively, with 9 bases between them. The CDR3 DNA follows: TGCGCCAGCAGTGAGTCGACAGCGAGCTCCTACAATGAGCAGTTCTTC. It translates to CASSESTASSYNEQFF.

In DNA form, the CDR3 reads TGTGCCAGCAGCTCAGCCGGGACAAGGGGCACCGGGGAGCTGTTTTTT. The encoded protein is CASSSAGTRGTGELFF. The rearrangement joins TRBV5-4 to TRBJ2-2; tentatively, D is TRBD1 (6 bases). V was clipped by 3 bases and J by 4 bases, with 16 bases between them. CDR1 and CDR2 (germline): SGHNT, YYREEE (reference sequence). The CDR3 consists of 16 residues.

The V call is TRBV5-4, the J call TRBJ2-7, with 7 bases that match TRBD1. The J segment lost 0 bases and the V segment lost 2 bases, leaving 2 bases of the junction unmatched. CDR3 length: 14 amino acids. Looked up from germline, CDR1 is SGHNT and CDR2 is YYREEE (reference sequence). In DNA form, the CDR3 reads TGTGCCAGCAGCTTTGGGACAGTCTCCTACGAGCAGTACTTC. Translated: CASSFGTVSYEQYF.

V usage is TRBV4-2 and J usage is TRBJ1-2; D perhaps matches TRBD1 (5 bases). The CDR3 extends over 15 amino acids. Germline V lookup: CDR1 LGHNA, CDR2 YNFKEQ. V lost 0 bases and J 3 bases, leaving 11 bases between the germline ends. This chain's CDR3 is CASSQEVEGYYGYTF. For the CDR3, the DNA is TGTGCCAGCAGCCAAGAAGTGGAGGGGTACTATGGCTACACCTTC.

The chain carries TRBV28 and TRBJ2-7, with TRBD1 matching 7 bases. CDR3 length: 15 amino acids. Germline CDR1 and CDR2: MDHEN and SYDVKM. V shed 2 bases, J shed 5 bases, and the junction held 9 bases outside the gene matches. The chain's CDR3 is CASSLVSGGRNEQYF. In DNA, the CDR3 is TGTGCCAGCAGTTTAGTATCAGGGGGTAGAAACGAGCAGTACTTC.

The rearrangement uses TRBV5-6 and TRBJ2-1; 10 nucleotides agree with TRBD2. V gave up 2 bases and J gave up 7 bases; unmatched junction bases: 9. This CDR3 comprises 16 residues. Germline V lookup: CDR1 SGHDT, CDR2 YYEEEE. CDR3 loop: CASSFPAGGPTNEQFF. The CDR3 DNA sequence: TGTGCCAGCAGCTTCCCAGCGGGGGGGCCCACAAATGAGCAGTTCTTC.

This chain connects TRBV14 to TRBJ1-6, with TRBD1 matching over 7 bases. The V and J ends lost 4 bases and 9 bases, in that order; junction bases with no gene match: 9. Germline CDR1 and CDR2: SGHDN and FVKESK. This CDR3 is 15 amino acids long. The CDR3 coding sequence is TGTGCCAGCAGCCTCCAGACAGGGCTGGCTTCACCCCTCCACTTT. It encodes CASSLQTGLASPLHF.

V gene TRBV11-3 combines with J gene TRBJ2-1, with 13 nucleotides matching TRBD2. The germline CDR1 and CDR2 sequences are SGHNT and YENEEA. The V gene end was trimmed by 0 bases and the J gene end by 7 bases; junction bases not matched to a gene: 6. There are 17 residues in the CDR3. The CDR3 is CASSLDSGTSGVNEQFF. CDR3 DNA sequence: TGTGCCAGCAGCTTAGACTCCGGGACTAGCGGGGTTAATGAGCAGTTCTTC.

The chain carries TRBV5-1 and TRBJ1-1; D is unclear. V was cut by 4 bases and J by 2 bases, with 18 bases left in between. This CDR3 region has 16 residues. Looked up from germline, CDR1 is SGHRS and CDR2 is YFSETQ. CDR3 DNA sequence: TGCGCCAGCAGCCCCGGAGACCCTAGCAGAAACACTGAAGCTTTCTTT. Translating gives CASSPGDPSRNTEAFF.

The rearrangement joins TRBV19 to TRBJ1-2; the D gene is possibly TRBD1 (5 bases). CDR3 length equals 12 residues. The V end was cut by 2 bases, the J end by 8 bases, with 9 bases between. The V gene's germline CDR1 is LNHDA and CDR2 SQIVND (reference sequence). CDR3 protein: CASSIQGGGYTF. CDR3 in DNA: TGTGCCAGTAGTATACAGGGAGGAGGCTACACCTTC.

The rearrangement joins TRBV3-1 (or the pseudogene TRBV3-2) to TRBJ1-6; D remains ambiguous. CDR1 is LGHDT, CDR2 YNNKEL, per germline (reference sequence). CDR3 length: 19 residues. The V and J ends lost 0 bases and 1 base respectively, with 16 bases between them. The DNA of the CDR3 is TGTGCCAGCAGCCAAGATCCCCGTGGCGGATCTTCCTATAATTCACCCCTCCACTTT. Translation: CASSQDPRGGSSYNSPLHF.

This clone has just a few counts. Written as DNA, the CDR3 is TGTGCCAGCAGCTTAGCCGGACAGGGAGATTATGGCTACACCTTC. It is translated as CASSLAGQGDYGYTF. The rearrangement joins TRBV7-8 to TRBJ1-2, with 8 bases identical to TRBD1. The CDR3 runs 15 residues. The V gene end was trimmed by 0 bases and the J gene end by 5 bases; junction bases not matched to a gene: 5. Germline CDR1 reads SGHVS; CDR2 reads FQNEAQ.

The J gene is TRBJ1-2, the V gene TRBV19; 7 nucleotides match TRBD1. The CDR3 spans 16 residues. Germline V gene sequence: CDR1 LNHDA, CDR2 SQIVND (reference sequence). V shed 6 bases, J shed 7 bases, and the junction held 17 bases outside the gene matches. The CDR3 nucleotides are TGTGCCAGTAGCTTCAAACCCACAGGGGCCACCGGTGGCTACACCTTC. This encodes CASSFKPTGATGGYTF.

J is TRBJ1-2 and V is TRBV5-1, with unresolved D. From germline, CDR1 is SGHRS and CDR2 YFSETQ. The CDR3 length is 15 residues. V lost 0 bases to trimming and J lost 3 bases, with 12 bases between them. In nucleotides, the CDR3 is TGCGCCAGCAGCTTGGGGTCGGTGCAGGACTATGGCTACACCTTC. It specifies CASSLGSVQDYGYTF.

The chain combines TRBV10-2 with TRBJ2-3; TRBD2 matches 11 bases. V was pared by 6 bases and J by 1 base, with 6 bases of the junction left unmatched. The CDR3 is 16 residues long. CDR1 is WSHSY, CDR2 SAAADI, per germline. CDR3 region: CASSRLAGKGTDTQYF. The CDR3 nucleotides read TGCGCCAGCAGCCGACTAGCGGGGAAGGGCACAGATACGCAGTATTTT.

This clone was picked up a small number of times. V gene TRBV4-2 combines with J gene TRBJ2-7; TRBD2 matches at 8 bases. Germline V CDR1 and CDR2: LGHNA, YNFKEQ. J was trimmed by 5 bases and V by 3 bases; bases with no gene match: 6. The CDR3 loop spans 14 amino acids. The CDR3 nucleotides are TGTGCCAGCAGCCACGACGGGGGGGTCAACGAGCAGTACTTC. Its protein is CASSHDGGVNEQYF.